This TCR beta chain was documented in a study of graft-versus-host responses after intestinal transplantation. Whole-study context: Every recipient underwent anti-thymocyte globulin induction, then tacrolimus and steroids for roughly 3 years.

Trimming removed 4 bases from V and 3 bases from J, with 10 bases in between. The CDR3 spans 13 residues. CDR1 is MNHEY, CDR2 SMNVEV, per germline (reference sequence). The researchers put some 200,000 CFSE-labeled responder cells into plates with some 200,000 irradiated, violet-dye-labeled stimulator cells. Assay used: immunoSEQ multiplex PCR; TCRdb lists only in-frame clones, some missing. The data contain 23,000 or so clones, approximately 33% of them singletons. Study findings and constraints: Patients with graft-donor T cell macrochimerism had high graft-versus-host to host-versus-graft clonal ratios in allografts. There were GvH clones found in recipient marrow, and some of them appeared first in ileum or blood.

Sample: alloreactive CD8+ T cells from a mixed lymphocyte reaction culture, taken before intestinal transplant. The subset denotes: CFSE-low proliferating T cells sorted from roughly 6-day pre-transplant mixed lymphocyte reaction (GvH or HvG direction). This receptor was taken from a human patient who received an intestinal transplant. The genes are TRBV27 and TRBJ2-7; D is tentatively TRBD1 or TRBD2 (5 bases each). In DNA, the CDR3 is TGTGCCAGCAGTTATGGGGCGGGCTACGAGCAGTACTTC. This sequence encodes CASSYGAGYEQYF.